This TCR beta chain was sequenced in a study of shared clonotypes between healthy human individuals. General observations from the study: Clonotype sharing across several donors was observed for 5% to 6.5% of naive CD4 clonotypes. With few donors, the genetic and exposure-history diversity represented was limited.

CDR1 is SGHRS, CDR2 YFSETQ, per germline. After removal of 2 bases from V and 5 bases from J, the junction contained 13 bases not matched to a gene. The length of the CDR3 is 19 residues. Remarks on this clone: The antigen remains unidentified.

Assay runs were performed at deep level. Original data processing: Filtering differed, since immunoSEQ gave only junction sequences and no quality scores. Sequencing was performed with immunoSEQ multiplex PCR; in TCRdb, only in-frame clones are kept and a portion is missing. V and J calls and clone size are copied from that table; D and trimming were computed from the DNA. The table lists about 1.5 million clones, approximately 98% of them singletons. This receptor was obtained from a man aged 30 to 45 in good health. Sequencing used naive CD4+ T cells sorted from blood. Specified subset: CD45RA+ positively selected. The chain employs TRBV5-1 and TRBJ2-2; 12 nucleotides align to TRBD1. The CDR3 is CASSFGTGGKIYPTGELFF. The CDR3 nucleotides are TGCGCCAGCAGCTTTGGGACAGGGGGCAAGATTTATCCTACCGGGGAGCTGTTTTTT.